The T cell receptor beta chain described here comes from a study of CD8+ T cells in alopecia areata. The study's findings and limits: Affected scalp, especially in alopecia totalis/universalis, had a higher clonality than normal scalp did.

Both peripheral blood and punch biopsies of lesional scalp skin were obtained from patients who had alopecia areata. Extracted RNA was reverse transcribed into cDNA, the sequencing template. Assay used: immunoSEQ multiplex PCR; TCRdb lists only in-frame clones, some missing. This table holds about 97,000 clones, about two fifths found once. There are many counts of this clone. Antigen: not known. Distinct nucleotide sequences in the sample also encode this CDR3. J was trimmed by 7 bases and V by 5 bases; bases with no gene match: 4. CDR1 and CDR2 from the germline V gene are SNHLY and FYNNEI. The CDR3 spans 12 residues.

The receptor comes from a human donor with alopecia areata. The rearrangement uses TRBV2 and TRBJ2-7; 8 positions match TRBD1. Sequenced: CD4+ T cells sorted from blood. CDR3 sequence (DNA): TGTGCCAGCAGTTTACAGGGGGGTGAGCAGTACTTC. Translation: CASSLQGGEQYF.